This passage covers 13 T cell receptor beta chains from one sample sequenced in a study of T cells after yellow fever vaccination. Each CDR3 protein gets one entry after TCRdb re-called the 5' RACE reads with MiXCR. The sample carries 500,000 to 650,000 distinct CDR3 sequences, roughly an eighth recorded once. The input for sequencing was PBMCs, taken on the day of the yellow fever booster vaccination. The receptor source for this set is a man under 40 who received the YFV17D yellow fever vaccine.

This clonotype was counted between two and nine times. This chain connects TRBV3-1 to TRBJ2-1, with a tentative D call TRBD1 (6 bases). Germline CDR1 is LGHDT and CDR2 is YNNKEL (reference sequence). Trimming stripped 2 bases from V and 5 bases from J, with 10 bases between. CDR3 length equals 14 residues. The CDR3 loop is CASSQRDNDNEQFF. CDR3 DNA: TGTGCCAGCAGCCAAAGGGACAATGACAATGAGCAGTTCTTC.

This clonotype was found a few times. The V gene is TRBV27, the J gene TRBJ1-6; 7 positions agree with TRBD1. Per germline, CDR1 MNHEY and CDR2 SMNVEV (reference sequence). The J segment lost 7 bases and the V segment lost 5 bases, leaving 11 bases of the junction unmatched. This CDR3 is 16 amino acids long. CDR3 protein: CASSMTTGYLNSPLHF. The CDR3 DNA reads TGTGCCAGCAGTATGACGACAGGGTATTTGAATTCACCCCTCCACTTT.

The sample holds a few counts of this clonotype. The chain couples TRBV30 to TRBJ2-6; D gene uncertain. The CDR3 runs to 14 residues. Trimming took off 1 base at V and 0 bases at J, with 4 bases between the two ends. CDR1 and CDR2 from the germline V gene are GTSNPN and SVGIG (reference sequence). CDR3 sequence (DNA): TGTGCCTGGAGTGAGATCTCTGGGGCCAACGTCCTGACTTTC. It is translated as CAWSEISGANVLTF. Variable domain in full (rest from reference TRBV30 and TRBJ2-6): SQTIHQWPATLVQPVGSPLSLECTVEGTSNPNLYWYRQAAGRGLQLLFYSVGIGQISSEVPQNLSASRPQDRQFILSSKKLLLSDSGFYLCAWSEISGANVLTFGAGSRLTVL.

The chain uses TRBV28 and TRBJ1-1, with 7 positions matching TRBD1. The J segment lost 4 bases and the V segment lost 3 bases, leaving 8 bases of the junction unmatched. CDR1 and CDR2 (germline): MDHEN, SYDVKM. The CDR3 is 15 amino acids. CDR3 amino acids: CASSFMRGHATEAFF. Written as DNA, the CDR3 is TGTGCCAGCAGTTTTATGAGGGGGCATGCCACTGAAGCTTTCTTT.

The chain uses TRBV7-2 and TRBJ2-5; D is uncertain. V shed 4 bases and J shed 5 bases, with 17 bases lying between them. Germline CDR1 SGHTA, CDR2 FQGNSA. CDR3 length equals 15 residues. CDR3 in DNA: TGTGCCAGCAGCTATACCGTCACCGCTGGTGAGACCCAGTACTTC. Translating gives CASSYTVTAGETQYF.

This clonotype has only a few counts. The chain joins TRBV7-2 to TRBJ2-7, with D perhaps TRBD2 (6 bases). Trimming cost V 8 bases and J 5 bases, with 13 bases left between them. Germline V gene sequence: CDR1 SGHTA, CDR2 FQGNSA. The CDR3 is 12 amino acids. CDR3 nucleotides: TGTGCCAGCCGGAGGGGTACACACGAGCAGTACTTC. It specifies CASRRGTHEQYF. Complete variable domain (other parts from reference TRBV7-2 and TRBJ2-7): GAGVSQSPSNKVTEKGKDVELRCDPISGHTALYWYRQSLGQGLEFLIYFQGNSAPDKSGLPSDRFSAERTGGSVSTLTIQRTQQEDSAVYLCASRRGTHEQYFGPGTRLTVT.

This clonotype turned up a few times. The chain couples TRBV4-2 to TRBJ1-4; D is possibly TRBD1 (5 bases). Germline V gives CDR1 LGHNA, CDR2 YNFKEQ. The CDR3 runs to 18 residues. V was shortened by 0 bases and J by 2 bases, with 16 bases between the two germline ends. The CDR3 nucleotides read TGTGCCAGCAGCCAAGAAGGGGCGTTGCCTTCGACTAATGAAAAACTGTTTTTT. Translation: CASSQEGALPSTNEKLFF.

This clonotype was detected only a few times. This chain connects TRBV6-5 to TRBJ1-4; no firm D call. Per the germline V gene, CDR1 is MNHEY and CDR2 is SVGAGI. This CDR3 spans 17 amino acids. The V end lost 4 bases, the J end lost 3 bases, and 18 bases lay between the germline ends. The DNA for the CDR3 is TGTGCCAGCAGTTGGTCCAGCTCAGGTGTGGCTAATGAAAAACTGTTTTTT. As protein: CASSWSSSGVANEKLFF.

The chain carries TRBV29-1 and TRBJ1-2; 7 bases match TRBD1. Looked up from germline, CDR1 is SQVTM and CDR2 is ANQGSEA. CDR3 size: 15 residues. The V and J ends lost 3 bases and 5 bases, in that order; junction bases with no gene match: 12. This CDR3 is CSVETGPTLTYGYTF. In DNA, the CDR3 is TGCAGCGTTGAGACAGGGCCCACCCTGACATATGGCTACACCTTC.

In its sample, this clonotype was seen a few times. This chain links TRBV11-2 with TRBJ1-4; D unresolved. CDR1 and CDR2 from the germline V gene are SGHAT and FQNNGV. The CDR3 is made up of 14 amino acids. Between the trimmed V and J ends, which lost 7 bases and 8 bases, there was a span of 17 bases. The CDR3 DNA reads TGTGCCAGCACCCCCTTGAGAAGCGTCGAAAAACTGTTTTTT. Translation: CASTPLRSVEKLFF.

The sample holds a few counts of this clonotype. The gene calls are TRBV10-3 and TRBJ2-5; 9 positions agree with TRBD2. Per germline, CDR1 ENHRY and CDR2 SYGVKD. V gave up 2 bases and J gave up 2 bases; unmatched junction bases: 3. The CDR3 is 15 amino acids. The DNA for the CDR3 is TGTGCCATCAGTGAGCGACTAGCGGCACAAGAGACCCAGTACTTC. This translates into CAISERLAAQETQYF.

Only a few counts were recorded for this clonotype. CDR3 region: CSAKRTSGSPSSYNEQFF. The CDR3 nucleotides are TGCAGTGCCAAAAGGACTAGCGGGAGTCCTAGCTCCTACAATGAGCAGTTCTTC. V and J are TRBV20-1 and TRBJ2-1, with TRBD2 matching over 13 bases. CDR1 and CDR2 (germline): DFQATT, SNEGSKA (reference sequence). V gave up 6 bases and J gave up 0 bases; unmatched junction bases: 11. The CDR3 has 18 residues.

This clonotype was detected a few times. J is TRBJ2-1 and V is TRBV29-1; D is uncertain. This CDR3 contains 8 residues. V was shortened by 5 bases and J by 15 bases, with 8 bases between the two germline ends. CDR1 is SQVTM, CDR2 ANQGSEA, per germline. The CDR3 DNA is TGCAGCGTTCTGGGTTCGTTCTTC. This encodes CSVLGSFF.